This T cell receptor (beta chain) was identified during a study of T cells in Graves' hyperthyroidism and ophthalmopathy. This clonotype has just one count. Stability of Graves' hyperthyroidism was defined as absent ophthalmopathy progression within 18 months. The CDR3 extends over 13 amino acids. The ends were cut back, 0 bases at V and 3 bases at J, with 8 bases in the middle. Germline values: CDR1 DFQATT, CDR2 SNEGSKA (reference sequence). RNA transcripts served as the template for amplifying TCR beta CDR3 regions. Researchers ran a first-round RT-PCR on the TCR CDR3 using the HTBI primer set. One entry per CDR3 protein results from TCRdb running MiXCR on the multiplex PCR reads. The sample lists approximately 870,000 distinct CDR3 sequences; 38% were seen once.

The sample was blood. This chain links TRBV20-1 with TRBJ1-2, with D perhaps TRBD1 (6 bases). This sequence was found in a man between 18 and 29 years old with Graves' hyperthyroidism. The CDR3 protein is CSAREGGYYGYTF. CDR3 bases: TGCAGTGCTAGAGAAGGGGGTTACTATGGCTACACCTTC.